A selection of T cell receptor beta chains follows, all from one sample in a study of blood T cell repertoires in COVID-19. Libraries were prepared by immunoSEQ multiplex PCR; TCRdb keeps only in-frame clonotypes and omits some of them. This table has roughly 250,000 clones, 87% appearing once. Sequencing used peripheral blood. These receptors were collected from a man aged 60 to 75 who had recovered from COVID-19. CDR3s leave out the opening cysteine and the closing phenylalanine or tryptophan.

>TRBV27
ASSFGRGAEETQY
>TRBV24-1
ATSDQDFYNEQF
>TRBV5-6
ASSLLIGTGGTDTQY
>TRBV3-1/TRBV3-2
ASSQVLRVPYNEQF
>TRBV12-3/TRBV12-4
ASSLRGGYT
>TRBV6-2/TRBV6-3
ASSSPSGKADYGYT
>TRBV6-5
ASSYSWGRNQPQH
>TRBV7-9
ASSLGLAGKYTDTQY
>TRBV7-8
ASSLELPGKGQHNSPLH
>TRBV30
AWSVQWSEGTGELF
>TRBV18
ASSRSPTVGTEAF
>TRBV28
ASRPRTGGNSPLH
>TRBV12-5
ASGLAFPGTASNQPQH
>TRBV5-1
ASNPGGNTEAF
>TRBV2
ASSEGRLHSPLH
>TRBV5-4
ASSLRTGGKDTQY